One T cell receptor (beta chain) is described in this entry. These data originate in a study of T cell responses to AZD1222 COVID-19 vaccine. Germline CDR1 reads SQVTM; CDR2 reads ANQGSEA. V trimming: 2 bases; J trimming: 8 bases; junction bases outside the gene matches: 11. This CDR3 contains 14 residues. Here immunoSEQ multiplex PCR was the method, and the copy in TCRdb shows in-frame clones only, minus some. The sample yields about 120,000 clones, around 87% seen once. The rearrangement uses TRBV29-1 and TRBJ1-2; the match to TRBD1 covers 7 bases. This TCR was recovered from an adult in good health. Material: peripheral blood, obtained on day 0 of AZD1222 vaccination. CDR3 in amino acids: CSVELLGQDEGYTF. CDR3 DNA sequence: TGCAGCGTTGAACTCCTTGGACAGGACGAGGGCTACACCTTC.